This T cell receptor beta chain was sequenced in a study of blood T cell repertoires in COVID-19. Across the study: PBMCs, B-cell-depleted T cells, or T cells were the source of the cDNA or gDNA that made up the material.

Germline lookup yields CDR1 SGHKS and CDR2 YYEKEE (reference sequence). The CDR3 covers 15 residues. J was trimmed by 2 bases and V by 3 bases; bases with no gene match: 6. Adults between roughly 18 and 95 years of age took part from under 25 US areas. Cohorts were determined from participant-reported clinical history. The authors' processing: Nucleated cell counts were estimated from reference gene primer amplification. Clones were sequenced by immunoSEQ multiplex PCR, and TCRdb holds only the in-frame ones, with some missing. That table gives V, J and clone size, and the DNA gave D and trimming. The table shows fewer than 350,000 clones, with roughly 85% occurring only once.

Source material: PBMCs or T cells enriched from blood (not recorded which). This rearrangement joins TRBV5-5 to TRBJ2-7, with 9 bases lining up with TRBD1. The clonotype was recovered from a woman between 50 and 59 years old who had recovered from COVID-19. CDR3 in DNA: TGTGCCAGCAGCTCGCCCGGGACAGGGACCTACGAGCAGTACTTC. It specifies CASSSPGTGTYEQYF.